Given below is one T cell receptor (beta chain) in context. There is no known antigen for this receptor. Base qualities are not recorded, but no much larger clone differs from it by a single base. This sample was taken from a study of T cell responses to AZD1222 COVID-19 vaccine (dated by TCRdb to the early 2020s). A note on the overall study: A total of roughly 240 trial participants underwent TCR sequencing, of whom 207 received two doses of AZD1222 and about 25 received two doses of the MenACWY control vaccine. Enrollment into the trials was organized by age into subgroups of 18-55, 56-69 and 70-plus years, and those subgroups contained roughly 150, 30 and 60 TCR-sequenced participants, respectively. Overall study outcomes, separate from this receptor: No day 14 peak-response samples were available, so repertoires were characterized only after the peak T cell response. Conclusions about previously exposed vaccinees are limited, since just a handful of AZD1222 recipients were seropositive for SARS-CoV-2 at baseline. Most participants were white British and females outnumbered males, and the authors suggested that clonal diversity may have been underestimated. The 56-69-year group was small, and its depth increase did not reach significance, likely because of low power. After two AZD1222 doses, spike-specific TCR breadth and depth were significantly higher than at day 0 and than in MenACWY recipients. Reportedly, almost half of the unique spike-specific TCRs recognized epitopes lying outside the regions that are mutated in the B.1.351 and B.1.1.7 variants. The whole spike protein was spanned by vaccine-associated CD4 TCRs, and dominant responses were seen in regions 160-218 and 743-854.

The sample's time point label, in plain terms: about 28 days (+/-7) after the second vaccine dose. AZD1222 recipients given second doses at about 4 weeks or at about 12 weeks were pooled, since spike-specific TCR depth and breadth were not found to differ between the two schedules. Samples from vaccinated people were obtained from the UK trials COV001 and COV002, which included a single-blind randomized controlled phase 2/3 trial of AZD1222 (ChAdOx1 nCoV-19) in healthy adults. For TCRbeta chain sequencing, PBMC samples were collected from trial participants at day 0 and at day 28 after the second dose. The CDR3 regions of human TCRbeta chains were analyzed by immunosequencing. As for the original processing: TCRs in the repertoires were matched against a reference library of SARS-CoV-2-specific TCRs that had been generated with the MIRA antigen-specificity platform. Breadth meant the fraction of unique TCRs that were SARS-CoV-2-associated, whereas depth meant the fraction of total T cells that were SARS-CoV-2-associated. Each spike-specific TCR was assigned to its reactive spike region and to a CD4 or CD8 class using the MIRA data. Log10-transformed breadth and depth values were compared by one-way ANOVA with Sidak's multiple comparisons tests. Held by TCRdb, this immuneACCESS table contains in-frame sequences only and omits some clones. Under half of the omission traces to an unresolved V gene where checked; the cause of the rest is unknown. V and J calls and clone size come straight from that table; D and trimming were deduced from the DNA. In all, the sample holds about 93,000 clones, and 85% to 90% of those were seen once. The top ten hold about 2.5% of the sample.

This specimen was peripheral blood, taken 28 days after the second AZD1222 dose. This TCR derives from an adult who received the AZD1222 COVID-19 vaccine.

The CDR3 region: CASSIKTSGGNTQYF. The nucleotides read TGTGCCAGTAGTATAAAAACTAGCGGGGGGAATACGCAGTATTTT. The V and J genes are TRBV19 and TRBJ2-3; 12 bases in the middle match TRBD2. Via the germline V gene (reference sequence), CDR1 is LNHDA and CDR2 SQIVND. V is pruned by 2 bases and J by 7 bases, leaving 4 bases of the junction without a gene match. The CDR3 has 15 amino acids, counting the end cysteine and phenylalanine. The only DNA kept is the CDR3, 45 bases in frame from the first base.